A single sample gave rise to the 17 T cell receptor beta chains below, sequenced in a study of blood T cell repertoires in COVID-19. The protocol was immunoSEQ multiplex PCR, while the TCRdb copy is restricted to in-frame clones and leaves out a portion. The data hold roughly 180,000 clones, with roughly 81% observed a single time. Sequenced material: peripheral blood. All receptors come from a woman in her fifties or sixties with COVID-19, enrolled during active disease.

V is TRBV28 and J is TRBJ1-5, with 9 nucleotides matching TRBD1. The V segment lost 2 bases and the J segment 3 bases; nucleotides outside the gene matches: 8. Germline V CDR1 and CDR2: MDHEN, SYDVKM. The CDR3 runs 17 residues. The chain's CDR3 is CASSLKDRGANNQPQHF. The CDR3 nucleotides read TGTGCCAGCAGTTTAAAGGACAGGGGCGCGAACAATCAGCCCCAGCATTTT.

This sequence joins TRBV13 and TRBJ2-7; a possible D gene is TRBD1 (6 bases). The V gene lost 5 bases and the J gene lost 0 bases, with 17 bases spanning the gap. The CDR3 extends over 16 amino acids. Looked up from germline, CDR1 is PRHDT and CDR2 is FYEKMQ (reference sequence). CDR3 sequence (DNA): TGTGCCAGCAGCGTAATGGGACATTCCAGCTCCTACGAGCAGTACTTC. Translating it yields CASSVMGHSSSYEQYF.

This clone was observed a handful of times. This rearrangement joins TRBV18 to TRBJ2-7; 9 positions match TRBD1. The CDR3 contains 14 residues. Germline CDR1 and CDR2: KGHSH and LQKENI. V gave up 4 bases and J gave up 7 bases; unmatched junction bases: 8. The CDR3 coding sequence is TGTGCCAGCTCACACTGGGACAGGGTGAAGGAGCAGTACTTC. Amino acid sequence: CASSHWDRVKEQYF.

The chain employs TRBV2 and TRBJ2-4, with D possibly TRBD2 on 6 matching bases. CDR1 and CDR2 (germline): SNHLY, FYNNEI. This CDR3 contains 13 residues. Trimming stripped 4 bases from V and 5 bases from J, with 9 bases between. The CDR3 here is CASSVGGENIQYF. The CDR3 nucleotides read TGTGCCAGCAGTGTGGGGGGAGAAAACATTCAGTACTTC.

CDR3 region: CASSKPTGYNEQFF. The CDR3 nucleotides read TGTGCCAGCAGCAAACCTACAGGATACAATGAGCAGTTCTTC. The V call is TRBV5-8, the J call TRBJ2-1; TRBD1 is a possible D gene (5 bases). Germline V gene data show CDR1 as SGHTS and CDR2 as YDEGEE. The CDR3 sequence is 14 residues long. V was trimmed by 4 bases and J by 4 bases, leaving 12 bases between them.

The chain links TRBV6-1 to TRBJ1-2; D is ambiguous. The CDR3 is 15 residues long. Germline V gene sequence: CDR1 MNHNS, CDR2 SASEGT. Trimming took 3 bases from V and 4 from J, leaving 15 bases between them. The CDR3 region is CASSDKRGISYGYTF. CDR3 nucleotides: TGTGCCAGCAGTGATAAGCGGGGTATTAGCTATGGCTACACCTTC.

This CDR3 reads CASSSLNRDGEKLFF. The CDR3 coding sequence is TGCGCCAGCAGCTCACTGAACAGGGACGGGGAAAAACTGTTTTTT. The J gene is TRBJ1-4, the V gene TRBV5-1, with D maybe TRBD1 (6 bases). The CDR3 is 15 residues long. V dropped 3 bases and J dropped 8 bases, with 17 bases sitting between them. CDR1 and CDR2 from the germline V gene are SGHRS and YFSETQ. Full variable domain (rest looked up from reference TRBV5-1 and TRBJ1-4): KAGVTQTPRYLIKTRGQQVTLSCSPISGHRSVSWYQQTPGQGLQFLFEYFSETQRNKGNFPGRFSGRQFSNSRSEMNVSTLELGDSALYLCASSSLNRDGEKLFFGSGTQLSVL.

The J gene is TRBJ2-2, the V gene TRBV6-5; 10 bases line up with TRBD1. J gave up 3 bases and V 8 bases, and 6 bases lay outside the gene matches. The CDR3 is made up of 15 amino acids. Germline values: CDR1 MNHEY, CDR2 SVGAGI. This CDR3 reads CASRTGTGDTGELFF. CDR3 coding DNA: TGTGCCAGCCGAACCGGGACAGGGGACACCGGGGAGCTGTTTTTT.

This chain connects TRBV25-1 to TRBJ2-5, with 16 bases matching TRBD2. Per the germline V gene, CDR1 is MGHDK and CDR2 is SYGVNS. CDR3 size: 17 residues. The V and J ends lost 2 bases and 4 bases, in that order; junction bases with no gene match: 4. The CDR3 region has the DNA TGTGCCAGCAGTGAACAGGGACTAGCGGGGGGGCGAGAGACCCAGTACTTC. Protein product: CASSEQGLAGGRETQYF.

The chain combines TRBV5-6 with TRBJ2-3; 8 nucleotides line up with TRBD2. V trimming: 1 base; J trimming: 0 bases; junction bases outside the gene matches: 7. Germline CDR1 and CDR2: SGHDT and YYEEEE. The CDR3 contains 17 residues. Written as DNA, the CDR3 is TGTGCCAGCAGCTTGTCCTACGGGGGGGCTAGCACAGATACGCAGTATTTT. Its protein is CASSLSYGGASTDTQYF.

This clone has just one count. The J gene is TRBJ1-5, the V gene TRBV5-3, with 7 positions matching TRBD1. TRBV5-3 is marked as an open reading frame, function uncertain. The V segment lost 3 bases and the J segment 0 bases; nucleotides outside the gene matches: 3. The CDR3 covers 15 residues. The CDR3, as DNA: TGTGCCAGAAGCTCCACAGGGGATAGCAATCAGCCCCAGCATTTT. It yields the protein CARSSTGDSNQPQHF.

The chain is built from TRBV10-2 and TRBJ2-2; D is unresolved. Trimming shortened V by 3 bases and J by 4 bases, and 6 bases separated the two germline ends. This CDR3 contains 13 residues. CDR1 and CDR2 (germline): WSHSY, SAAADI. In DNA form, the CDR3 reads TGCGCCAGCAGTGAAAGGAGCACCGGGGAGCTGTTTTTT. Protein sequence: CASSERSTGELFF.

The V call is TRBV27, the J call TRBJ2-4; 9 bases line up with TRBD1. The CDR3 spans 14 residues. Trimming cost V 5 bases and J 3 bases; bases outside gene matches: 2. Germline loops: CDR1 MNHEY, CDR2 SMNVEV (reference sequence). The CDR3 coding sequence is TGTGCCAGCAGTAGGACAGGGGTCAAAAACATTCAGTACTTC. This sequence encodes CASSRTGVKNIQYF.

The J gene is TRBJ2-2, the V gene TRBV18, with 8 nucleotides matching TRBD2. Germline lookup yields CDR1 KGHSH and CDR2 LQKENI. The ends lost 3 bases at V and 0 bases at J; junction bases unmatched: 9. The CDR3 has 18 amino acids. CDR3 nucleotides: TGTGCCAGCTCACCCCCTAACACGGGGGGGGCGAACACCGGGGAGCTGTTTTTT. Residues: CASSPPNTGGANTGELFF.

The V and J genes are TRBV6-5 and TRBJ2-1, with D maybe TRBD2 (6 bases). The ends were cut back, 0 bases at V and 6 bases at J, with 9 bases in the middle. Germline V gives CDR1 MNHEY, CDR2 SVGAGI. The CDR3 contains 14 residues. Here the CDR3 reads CASSYSRGLNEQFF. CDR3 coding DNA: TGTGCCAGCAGTTACTCGCGGGGTCTCAATGAGCAGTTCTTC.

The CDR3: CASSEENRVVETQYF. Written as DNA, the CDR3 is TGTGCCAGCAGTGAAGAGAACAGGGTGGTAGAGACCCAGTACTTC. J is TRBJ2-5 and V is TRBV6-1; D is perhaps TRBD1 (6 bases). V gave up 1 base and J gave up 4 bases, with 13 bases separating them. The CDR3 covers 15 residues. Looked up from germline, CDR1 is MNHNS and CDR2 is SASEGT.

This clone showed up just a few times. The V gene is TRBV6-5, the J gene TRBJ1-4; tentative D call: TRBD1 (6 bases). Per the germline V gene, CDR1 is MNHEY and CDR2 is SVGAGI. V was pared by 9 bases and J by 6 bases, with 14 bases between. This CDR3 contains 13 residues. The DNA for the CDR3 is TGTGCCAGTGTACAGGGATTTGATGAAAAACTGTTTTTT. This translates into CASVQGFDEKLFF.